The clone carrying this T cell receptor beta chain was recorded a few times. Antigen: not known. Healthy Caucasian donors formed the entire cohort. The V gene's germline CDR1 is MNHEY and CDR2 SVGEGT. There are 15 residues in the CDR3. The V end lost 2 bases, the J end lost 1 base, and 10 bases lay between the germline ends. These data are taken from a study of identical twins. General study results and limits: When twins shared out-of-frame alpha sequences, those sequences had excess low generation probability. Fewer insertions marked abundant cord blood beta clonotypes; young adult naive trended weakly, memory not at all.

Using its own MiXCR run on the 5' RACE reads, TCRdb lists one record per CDR3 protein. The data contain about 460,000 distinct CDR3 sequences, 12% to 15% of them singletons. These data were likewise used in another study, on yellow fever vaccine responses in identical twins. That source notes: It has been reported that, in twins, the vaccine T cell response seemed partly convergent and partly personalized.

The sample taken for sequencing was CD4+ T cells sorted from blood. This TCR derives from a woman under 30 in good health. The chain recombines TRBV6-2 or TRBV6-3 with TRBJ2-3; D may be TRBD1 or TRBD2 (5 bases each). CDR3: CASSYGGLRTDTQYF. CDR3 DNA sequence: TGTGCCAGCAGTTACGGGGGTCTACGCACAGATACGCAGTATTTT.